The clone carrying this T cell receptor beta chain came up once. The sample is drawn from a study of blood T cell repertoires in COVID-19. Whole-study context: Samples of COVID-19 (acute and convalescent) were obtained from the United States, Italy and Spain. The analysed material was cDNA or gDNA that came from T cells, B-cell-depleted T cells, or PBMCs.

Source study methods: Quantification of nucleated cells was approximated via reference gene primer amplification. The repertoire was sequenced with immunoSEQ multiplex PCR; TCRdb's copy has only in-frame clones and lacks some. V and J calls and clone size are copied from that table; D and trimming were computed from the DNA. The sample contains roughly 73,000 clones, around 86% of which appear only once. The sequenced sample was peripheral blood. This TCR was recovered from a woman older than 75 with active or convalescent COVID-19.

As DNA, the CDR3 is TGTGCCAGCAGGGTCGAGCGGGGGATCACCTACAATGAGCAGTTCTTC. This sequence encodes CASRVERGITYNEQFF. The chain recombines TRBV5-6 with TRBJ2-1; 8 bases match TRBD2. This CDR3 spans 16 amino acids. V was clipped by 5 bases and J by 2 bases; unmatched bases: 9. The germline V gene encodes CDR1 SGHDT and CDR2 YYEEEE.